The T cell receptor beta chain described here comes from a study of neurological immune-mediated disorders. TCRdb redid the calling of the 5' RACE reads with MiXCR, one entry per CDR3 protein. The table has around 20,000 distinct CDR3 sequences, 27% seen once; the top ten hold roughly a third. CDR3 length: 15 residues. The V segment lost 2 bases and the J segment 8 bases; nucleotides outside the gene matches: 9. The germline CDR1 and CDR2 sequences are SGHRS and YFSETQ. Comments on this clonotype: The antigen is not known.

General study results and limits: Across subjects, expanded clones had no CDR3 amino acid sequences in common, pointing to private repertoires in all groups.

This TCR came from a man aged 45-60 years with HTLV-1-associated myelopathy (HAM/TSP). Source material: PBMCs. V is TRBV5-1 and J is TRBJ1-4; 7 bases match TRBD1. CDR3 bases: TGCGCCAGCAGCTTCCAGGGGGGATATGAAGAAAAACTGTTTTTT. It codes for CASSFQGGYEEKLFF. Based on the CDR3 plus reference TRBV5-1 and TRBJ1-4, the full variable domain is KAGVTQTPRYLIKTRGQQVTLSCSPISGHRSVSWYQQTPGQGLQFLFEYFSETQRNKGNFPGRFSGRQFSNSRSEMNVSTLELGDSALYLCASSFQGGYEEKLFFGSGTQLSVL.